This T cell receptor beta chain was obtained from a study of blood T cell repertoires in COVID-19. Whole-study context: Sites across the United States, Italy and Spain contributed samples from acute and convalescent COVID-19.

The study assigned cohorts using participant-reported clinical history. How the authors handled the data: Nucleated cell number was recorded as an estimate derived from reference gene primer amplification. TCRdb's copy holds only in-frame clones and misses some; the assay was immunoSEQ multiplex PCR. The V and J calls and clone size come from that table; D and trimming were worked out from the DNA. The sample carries hundreds of thousands of clones, roughly nine tenths recorded once. The CDR3 extends over 18 amino acids. After removal of 5 bases from V and 0 bases from J, the junction contained 8 bases not matched to a gene. Germline lookup yields CDR1 MNHEY and CDR2 SMNVEV (reference sequence).

Source material: PBMCs or T cells enriched from blood (not recorded which). The clonotype originates from a woman in her 50s who had recovered from COVID-19. The chain recombines TRBV27 with TRBJ2-6; the match to TRBD1 covers 9 bases. CDR3 sequence: CASSARDRAVSGANVLTF. In DNA form, the CDR3 reads TGTGCCAGCAGTGCCCGGGACAGGGCCGTCTCTGGGGCCAACGTCCTGACTTTC.